One and the same sample provided the 5 T cell receptor beta chains below, sequenced in a study of technical replicates of blood from several donors. Clones were read by immunoSEQ multiplex PCR, and TCRdb kept only the in-frame ones, dropping some. Of approximately 81,000 clones listed, over 90% are singletons. The sequenced material came from T cells isolated from PBMCs. The receptor set was obtained from a human donor in good health.

The rearrangement uses TRBV27 and TRBJ2-1; 14 bases agree with TRBD2. Germline CDR1 is MNHEY and CDR2 is SMNVEV (reference sequence). The CDR3 runs to 17 residues. With 4 bases clipped from V and 9 bases from J, the junction kept 11 bases outside the gene matches. CDR3 nucleotide sequence: TGTGCCAGCAGTTCCAAACAGACTAGCGGGAGGGCCGTTGAGCAGTTCTTC. Its translation: CASSSKQTSGRAVEQFF.

The chain joins TRBV6-5 to TRBJ1-2; a possible D gene is TRBD1 (5 bases). In germline, CDR1 is MNHEY, CDR2 SVGAGI. The CDR3 sequence is 15 residues long. Trimming cost V 0 bases and J 3 bases, with 11 bases left between them. The CDR3 coding sequence is TGTGCCAGCAGTTACTCGCCAGGGAGGGACTATGGCTACACCTTC. This gives the protein CASSYSPGRDYGYTF.

This clone was recorded only once. The chain uses TRBV27 and TRBJ2-1, with a possible D match to TRBD2 (6 bases). The germline gives CDR1 MNHEY, CDR2 SMNVEV (reference sequence). Trimming left V 3 bases short and J 6 bases short, with 18 bases between. The CDR3 extends over 16 amino acids. CDR3 in amino acids: CASSFSLGEATNEQFF. The CDR3 bases are TGTGCCAGCAGTTTCTCTCTAGGGGAGGCAACCAATGAGCAGTTCTTC.

The gene calls are TRBV27 and TRBJ2-7, with 7 bases lining up with TRBD2. CDR1 and CDR2 (germline): MNHEY, SMNVEV (reference sequence). V trimming: 8 bases; J trimming: 6 bases; junction bases outside the gene matches: 10. The CDR3 sequence is 13 residues long. The DNA of the CDR3 is TGTGCCAGCTCGAAAAATGGGGGGGTCGAGCAGTACTTC. Translating it yields CASSKNGGVEQYF.

The chain uses TRBV7-8 and TRBJ2-7, with 7 bases that match TRBD1. There are 12 residues in the CDR3. V was pared by 3 bases and J by 7 bases, with 3 bases of the junction left unmatched. Germline V gene data show CDR1 as SGHVS and CDR2 as FQNEAQ. The CDR3 loop is CASSLDRKEQYF. The CDR3 DNA is TGTGCCAGCAGCTTGGACAGGAAGGAGCAGTACTTC.